These 22 T cell receptor beta chains originate from one sample sequenced in a study of blood T cell repertoires in COVID-19. The method was immunoSEQ multiplex PCR; TCRdb's version includes in-frame clones alone and lacks a portion of them. The repertoire consists of more than 250,000 clones, with 88% occurring once and the leading ten covering about 0.7%. Sequencing input: peripheral blood. The receptor source for this set is a human donor in a cohort sampled during active COVID-19.

The gene calls are TRBV14 and TRBJ1-1; D gene ambiguous. The V end lost 2 bases, the J end lost 0 bases, and 7 bases lay between the germline ends. Looked up from germline, CDR1 is SGHDN and CDR2 is FVKESK. CDR3 size: 14 residues. CDR3 protein: CASSQPRMNTEAFF. The CDR3, as DNA: TGTGCCAGCAGCCAACCCAGGATGAACACTGAAGCTTTCTTT.

The rearrangement links TRBV11-2 to TRBJ1-1; 10 nucleotides line up with TRBD1. V gave up 6 bases and J gave up 3 bases; unmatched junction bases: 4. The germline V gene has CDR1 SGHAT and CDR2 FQNNGV. CDR3 length: 14 residues. The CDR3 reads CASRRDRGHTEAFF. CDR3 DNA: TGTGCCAGCAGACGCGACAGGGGGCACACTGAAGCTTTCTTT.

CDR3 DNA: TGTGCCAGCAGCCCAGACAGGGCGACTGAAGCTTTCTTT. Its protein product is CASSPDRATEAFF. The rearrangement joins TRBV6-6 to TRBJ1-1; 7 bases are shared with TRBD1. The germline gives CDR1 MNHNY, CDR2 SVGAGI (reference sequence). The CDR3 is 13 residues long. Unmatched junction bases numbered 6, after V lost 6 bases and J lost 5 bases.

The chain joins TRBV4-1 to TRBJ2-2, with a weak D call TRBD1 (5 bases). Germline V lookup: CDR1 MGHRA, CDR2 YSYEKL. The ends were cut back, 9 bases at V and 5 bases at J, with 16 bases in the middle. This CDR3 region has 14 residues. CDR3 DNA sequence: TGCGCCAGTACGTGGGGTAAGGGGACCGGGGAGCTGTTTTTT. Translated: CASTWGKGTGELFF.

The V gene is TRBV4-2, the J gene TRBJ1-5; D might be TRBD1 (6 bases). V lost 1 base and J 9 bases, leaving 13 bases between the germline ends. This CDR3 spans 14 amino acids. Germline V gene sequence: CDR1 LGHNA, CDR2 YNFKEQ. CDR3 amino acids: CASSQGTGSRPQHF. The CDR3 DNA reads as TGTGCCAGCAGCCAAGGAACAGGGTCCCGGCCCCAGCATTTT.

This rearrangement joins TRBV6-1 to TRBJ1-3, with 7 bases lining up with TRBD1. The CDR3 runs to 15 residues. Trimming cost V 3 bases and J 0 bases; bases outside gene matches: 2. The V gene's germline CDR1 is MNHNS and CDR2 SASEGT. CDR3 sequence: CASSEGDSSGNTIYF. The CDR3 bases are TGTGCCAGCAGTGAGGGGGACAGCTCTGGAAACACCATATATTTT.

The V call is TRBV24-1, the J call TRBJ2-7, with unresolved D. Germline-derived CDR1 and CDR2 are KGHDR and SFDVKD. The CDR3 has 15 residues. With 8 bases removed from V and 3 bases from J, the gap between germline ends came to 19 bases. CDR3 in DNA: TGTGCCACCATTTTACTCGGGTGGTTGGTCTACGAGCAGTACTTC. Residues: CATILLGWLVYEQYF.

This clone appeared once. The chain is built from TRBV9 and TRBJ2-5, with D tentatively TRBD2 (6 bases). V was pared by 0 bases and J by 0 bases, with 12 bases between. Germline-derived CDR1 and CDR2 are SGDLS and YYNGEE. This CDR3 region has 16 residues. CDR3: CASSVAEGRYQETQYF. CDR3 bases: TGTGCCAGCAGCGTAGCGGAGGGCCGGTACCAAGAGACCCAGTACTTC.

The DNA of the CDR3 is TGTGCCAGCAGCTCGGACATCCCGATTCCCTACGAGCAGTACTTC. Its protein is CASSSDIPIPYEQYF. This rearrangement joins TRBV7-2 to TRBJ2-7; TRBD1 is a possible D gene (5 bases). The CDR3 length is 15 residues. The V end lost 4 bases, the J end lost 2 bases, and 15 bases lay between the germline ends. CDR1 is SGHTA, CDR2 FQGNSA, per germline.

In DNA, the CDR3 is TGTGCCAGCAGTGATGGAGGACCATCGAGGGTGGGAAACACCATATATTTT. Translation: CASSDGGPSRVGNTIYF. The chain couples TRBV6-1 to TRBJ1-3; D is undetermined. Trimming stripped 3 bases from V and 4 bases from J, with 19 bases between. The germline gives CDR1 MNHNS, CDR2 SASEGT. The CDR3 is made up of 17 amino acids.

The chain is built from TRBV25-1 and TRBJ2-6; 7 bases agree with TRBD1. Germline V lookup: CDR1 MGHDK, CDR2 SYGVNS. V shed 4 bases and J 4 bases; nucleotides not matched to a gene: 7. This CDR3 is built from 16 residues. The CDR3 nucleotides read TGTGCCAGCAGTGGATCACAGGGGTACGGGGCCAACGTCCTGACTTTC. Amino acid sequence: CASSGSQGYGANVLTF.

The chain combines TRBV3-1 (or the pseudogene TRBV3-2) with TRBJ1-2; 7 bases align to TRBD1. V dropped 4 bases and J dropped 5; count of bases not matched to a gene: 4. The V gene's germline CDR1 is LGHDT and CDR2 YNNKEL (reference sequence). The CDR3 totals 13 residues. CDR3 region: CASSPTGEYGYTF. The CDR3 coding sequence is TGTGCCAGCAGCCCCACAGGGGAGTATGGCTACACCTTC.

This clone has a handful of counts. The rearrangement joins TRBV9 to TRBJ1-2; D is unresolved. The germline V gene has CDR1 SGDLS and CDR2 YYNGEE. The V gene lost 0 bases and the J gene lost 3 bases, with 9 bases spanning the gap. This CDR3 has 14 amino acids. Written as DNA, the CDR3 is TGTGCCAGCAGCGTAGATATAGTTGACTATGGCTACACCTTC. Translated, it gives CASSVDIVDYGYTF.

The V call is TRBV6-6, the J call TRBJ1-2; D unresolved. The V end lost 7 bases, the J end lost 3 bases, and 24 bases lay between the germline ends. Per the germline V gene, CDR1 is MNHNY and CDR2 is SVGAGI (reference sequence). This CDR3 is 17 amino acids long. CDR3 region: CASTRSPERSLDYGYTF. The CDR3 coding sequence is TGTGCCAGCACCCGATCTCCCGAGAGGAGCCTTGACTATGGCTACACCTTC.

J is TRBJ1-1 and V is TRBV28; D is undetermined. The CDR3 covers 15 residues. Germline lookup yields CDR1 MDHEN and CDR2 SYDVKM. The V gene lost 6 bases and the J gene lost 1 base, with 15 bases spanning the gap. The CDR3 bases are TGTGCCAGCAGGCTGAGTGTTGGTAGGAACACTGAAGCTTTCTTT. Residues: CASRLSVGRNTEAFF.

The rearrangement joins TRBV4-2 to TRBJ1-1, with 8 bases identical to TRBD1. Losses at the gene ends were 4 bases for V and 4 bases for J; bases not matched to a gene: 5. The germline V gene has CDR1 LGHNA and CDR2 YNFKEQ. This CDR3 spans 14 amino acids. CDR3 coding DNA: TGTGCCAGCAGCCTGACAGGGGTCTTCACTGAAGCTTTCTTT. Protein product: CASSLTGVFTEAFF.

This sequence joins TRBV19 and TRBJ1-5; 9 positions match TRBD1. V trimming: 8 bases; J trimming: 5 bases; junction bases outside the gene matches: 4. The CDR3 is made up of 13 amino acids. Germline V gene sequence: CDR1 LNHDA, CDR2 SQIVND (reference sequence). CDR3 residues: CASSGTGYQPQHF. In DNA, the CDR3 is TGTGCCAGTTCCGGGACAGGGTATCAGCCCCAGCATTTT.

This clone appeared a few times. V usage is TRBV7-6 and J usage is TRBJ1-6; D is unresolved. V gave up 0 bases and J gave up 0 bases, with 3 bases separating them. Germline V lookup: CDR1 SGHVS, CDR2 FNYEAQ. The CDR3 has 15 amino acids. The CDR3 is CASSLAGSYNSPLHF. The CDR3, as DNA: TGTGCCAGCAGCTTAGCCGGCTCCTATAATTCACCCCTCCACTTT.

The chain has TRBV13 and TRBJ2-7; a possible D gene is TRBD1 (6 bases). The CDR3 is 12 amino acids. Trimming pared 5 bases from V and 4 bases from J, leaving 9 bases between. Germline values: CDR1 PRHDT, CDR2 FYEKMQ (reference sequence). This chain's CDR3 is CASSPRGYEQYF. The CDR3 coding sequence is TGTGCCAGCAGCCCCAGGGGATACGAGCAGTACTTC.

This chain links TRBV6-5 with TRBJ2-5; 10 bases map to TRBD1. CDR1 is MNHEY, CDR2 SVGAGI, per germline. This CDR3 is built from 15 residues. V was clipped by 4 bases and J by 5 bases; unmatched bases: 7. This CDR3 is CASSSPGQGYETQYF. CDR3 coding DNA: TGTGCCAGCAGTTCACCGGGACAGGGGTACGAGACCCAGTACTTC.

This chain joins TRBV4-3 and TRBJ2-7, with TRBD1 as a possible D gene (5 bases). The CDR3 is 13 amino acids. Germline CDR1 LGHNA, CDR2 YSLEER. V was clipped by 3 bases and J by 4 bases, with 10 bases between them. CDR3 residues: CASSHETAYEQYF. The CDR3, as DNA: TGCGCCAGCAGCCACGAGACAGCTTACGAGCAGTACTTC.

V usage is TRBV27 and J usage is TRBJ2-7; 11 positions match TRBD2. CDR1 and CDR2 (germline): MNHEY, SMNVEV (reference sequence). The CDR3 extends over 16 amino acids. With 5 bases clipped from V and 1 base from J, the junction kept 7 bases outside the gene matches. This CDR3 reads CASSTPTSGKSYEQYF. The CDR3 DNA reads as TGTGCCAGCAGTACCCCGACTAGCGGGAAATCCTACGAGCAGTACTTC.